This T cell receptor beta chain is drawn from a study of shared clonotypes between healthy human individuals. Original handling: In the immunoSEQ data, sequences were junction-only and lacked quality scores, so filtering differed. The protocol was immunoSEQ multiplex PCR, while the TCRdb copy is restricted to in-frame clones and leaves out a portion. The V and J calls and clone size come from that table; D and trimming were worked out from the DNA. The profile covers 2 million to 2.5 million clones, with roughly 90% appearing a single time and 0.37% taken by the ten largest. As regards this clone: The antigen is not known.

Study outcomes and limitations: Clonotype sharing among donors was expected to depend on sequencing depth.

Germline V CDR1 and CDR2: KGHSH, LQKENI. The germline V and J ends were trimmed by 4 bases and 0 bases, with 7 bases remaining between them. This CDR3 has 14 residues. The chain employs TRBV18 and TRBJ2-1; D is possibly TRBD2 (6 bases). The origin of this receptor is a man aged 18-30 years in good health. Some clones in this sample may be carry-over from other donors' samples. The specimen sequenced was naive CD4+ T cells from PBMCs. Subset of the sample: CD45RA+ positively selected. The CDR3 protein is CASSRDFSYNEQFF. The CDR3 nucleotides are TGTGCCAGCTCACGGGACTTCTCCTACAATGAGCAGTTCTTC.